The TCR beta chain described here comes from a study of cytomegalovirus exposure and HLA in healthy donors. General study findings and limits: The study labeled more than 150 TCR beta chains cytomegalovirus-associated. For cytomegalovirus status, the classifier reportedly gave diagnoses with high specificity and sensitivity.

Some clones are missing from TCRdb's copy, which holds only in-frame ones; the method was immunoSEQ multiplex PCR. The table records 150,000 or so clones, 86% of them present only once. As concerns this clone: Its matching antigen is unknown.

CDR1 MDHEN and CDR2 SYDVKM come from the germline V gene. V lost 4 bases, J lost 6 bases, and 3 bases stayed unmatched. CDR3 length: 12 residues. The V call is TRBV28, the J call TRBJ2-7; the match to TRBD1 covers 7 bases. What was sequenced was PBMCs. The receptor was derived from a young man in good health and CMV-seropositive. Written as DNA, the CDR3 is TGTGCCAGCAGTTCGTACAGGGGCGAGCAGTACTTC. Encoded protein: CASSSYRGEQYF. Supplemented by reference TRBV28 and TRBJ2-7, the full variable domain reads DVKVTQSSRYLVKRTGEKVFLECVQDMDHENMFWYRQDPGLGLRLIYFSYDVKMKEKGDIPEGYSVSREKKERFSLILESASTNQTSMYLCASSSYRGEQYFGPGTRLTVT.